This TCR beta chain originates from a study of human versus mouse CDR3 diversity and MHC coevolution. The overall study: Valid reads per sample ranged from 0.6 x 10^7 to 1.6 x 10^7. Notes on the study in general: iCHAO1 estimated the human TCR beta repertoire at 1.5 million to 2 million clonotypes. Mice had fewer CDR3 deletions and insertions than humans on average.

Notes on this clone: As yet, its antigen is unknown.

The CDR3 is 16 residues long. Germline loops: CDR1 SGHDT, CDR2 YYEEEE. Using immunoSEQ multiplex PCR, the repertoire was profiled, and TCRdb retains in-frame clones only, with some absent. The top ten clones hold around 18% of a sample with about 60,000 clones, approximately 94% of them seen once. The sequencing input was naive CD4+ T cells from blood. Subset in this sample: CD45RO-negative CD62L-positive naive CD4 T cells. The TCR comes from a person aged 55 to 70 in good health. The V call is TRBV5-6, the J call TRBJ2-5; 8 bases are a match to TRBD1. The DNA end is more similar to TRBJ2-7, so the J call may be wrong. The CDR3 sequence is CASSRVDQTGEHEQYF. CDR3 sequence (DNA): TGTGCCAGCAGCCGGGTGGACCAGACAGGGGAACACGAGCAGTACTTC.